The 12 T cell receptor beta chains given below trace back to one sample, sequenced in a study of cytotoxic CD8 clonotypes in ibrutinib-treated CLL. Measured with immunoSEQ multiplex PCR; TCRdb has only the in-frame clones, and not every one. The data hold around 200,000 clones, with 70% observed a single time. Sample: PBMCs, taken after 12 months of ibrutinib treatment. Receptors originate from a human donor with chronic lymphocytic leukemia.

The chain combines TRBV29-1 with TRBJ2-1; D is undetermined. The ends were cut back, 6 bases at V and 7 bases at J, with 16 bases in the middle. The CDR3 extends over 13 amino acids. Germline V gene sequence: CDR1 SQVTM, CDR2 ANQGSEA. Written as DNA, the CDR3 is TGCAGCGTGGGATCGGGTCCCACAAATGAGCAGTTCTTC. Protein: CSVGSGPTNEQFF.

This clone was found a few times. The rearrangement joins TRBV27 to TRBJ2-7, with a tentative D call TRBD2 (6 bases). The CDR3 is 14 amino acids. The V end was cut by 5 bases, the J end by 7 bases, with 18 bases between. Germline V CDR1 and CDR2: MNHEY, SMNVEV (reference sequence). The CDR3 DNA is TGTGCCAGCAGTCCCTTAGCGGAGCCGGGGGAGCAGTACTTC. It specifies CASSPLAEPGEQYF.

The V call is TRBV7-9, the J call TRBJ2-2, with 7 bases identical to TRBD1. The CDR3 covers 15 residues. Trimming took 5 bases from V and 3 from J; bases not matched to a gene: 6. CDR1 is SEHNR and CDR2 is FQNEAQ in the germline V gene (reference sequence). Here the CDR3 reads CASSPGQIHTGELFF. As DNA, the CDR3 is TGTGCCAGCAGCCCGGGACAGATCCACACCGGGGAGCTGTTTTTT.

This sequence joins TRBV5-1 and TRBJ2-2; the D gene is possibly TRBD1 (6 bases). CDR3 length equals 15 residues. With 0 bases removed from V and 3 bases from J, the gap between germline ends came to 9 bases. Germline-derived CDR1 and CDR2 are SGHRS and YFSETQ. The CDR3 sequence is CASSLGPGDTGELFF. Written as DNA, the CDR3 is TGCGCCAGCAGCTTGGGGCCAGGGGACACCGGGGAGCTGTTTTTT.

V usage is TRBV27 and J usage is TRBJ1-2, with D unclear. CDR1 MNHEY and CDR2 SMNVEV come from the germline V gene (reference sequence). There are 16 residues in the CDR3. V lost 5 bases, J lost 5 bases, and 21 bases lay in between. CDR3 loop: CASSPHPDEGEYGYTF. CDR3 in DNA: TGTGCCAGCAGTCCTCATCCGGACGAGGGAGAATATGGCTACACCTTC.

Comments on this clone: Other DNA sequences in the same sample also yield this CDR3. The chain recombines TRBV5-6 with TRBJ2-3, with TRBD1 matching over 8 bases. Germline loops: CDR1 SGHDT, CDR2 YYEEEE. CDR3 size: 14 residues. V lost 0 bases and J lost 3; bases outside the gene matches: 0. CDR3 protein: CASSLGTGTDTQYF. CDR3 nucleotide sequence: TGTGCCAGCAGCTTGGGGACAGGGACAGATACGCAGTATTTT. The full variable domain, completed using reference TRBV5-6 and TRBJ2-3, is DAGVTQSPTHLIKTRGQQVTLRCSPKSGHDTVSWYQQALGQGPQFIFQYYEEEERQRGNFPDRFSGHQFPNYSSELNVNALLLGDSALYLCASSLGTGTDTQYFGPGTRLTVL.

CDR3 coding DNA: TGCGCCAGCAGCTTGAGGTACGATACGCAGTATTTT. Translating gives CASSLRYDTQYF. The rearrangement links TRBV5-1 to TRBJ2-3, with D unclear. The CDR3 is made up of 12 amino acids. Germline CDR1 SGHRS, CDR2 YFSETQ. The V end lost 1 base, the J end lost 6 bases, and 6 bases lay between the germline ends.

The CDR3 region is CASSMYHRAMNTEAFF. CDR3 coding DNA: TGTGCCAGTAGTATGTATCACAGGGCTATGAACACTGAAGCTTTCTTT. V gene TRBV19 combines with J gene TRBJ1-1; TRBD1 might be the D (6 bases). Germline values: CDR1 LNHDA, CDR2 SQIVND (reference sequence). V gave up 3 bases and J gave up 0 bases, with 14 bases separating them. The CDR3 sequence is 16 residues long. The full variable domain, completed using reference TRBV19 and TRBJ1-1, is DGGITQSPKYLFRKEGQNVTLSCEQNLNHDAMYWYRQDPGQGLRLIYYSQIVNDFQKGDIAEGYSVSREKKESFPLTVTSAQKNPTAFYLCASSMYHRAMNTEAFFGQGTRLTVV.

Written as DNA, the CDR3 is TGTGCCAGTAATCATCCGTTCAACAGCAATCAGCCCCAGCATTTT. Translation: CASNHPFNSNQPQHF. The J gene is TRBJ1-5, the V gene TRBV19; D ambiguous. V was trimmed by 7 bases and J by 1 base, leaving 14 bases between them. The CDR3 totals 15 residues. The germline CDR1 and CDR2 sequences are LNHDA and SQIVND (reference sequence). Variable domain in full (rest from reference TRBV19 and TRBJ1-5): DGGITQSPKYLFRKEGQNVTLSCEQNLNHDAMYWYRQDPGQGLRLIYYSQIVNDFQKGDIAEGYSVSREKKESFPLTVTSAQKNPTAFYLCASNHPFNSNQPQHFGDGTRLSIL.

This chain joins TRBV29-1 and TRBJ2-7; TRBD1 agrees at 9 bases. V was pared by 4 bases and J by 7 bases, with 11 bases of the junction left unmatched. The CDR3 is made up of 14 amino acids. The germline V gene encodes CDR1 SQVTM and CDR2 ANQGSEA. The DNA of the CDR3 is TGCAGCGTTGTTGGGGACAGGGTAATCTGGGAGCAGTACTTC. Its protein is CSVVGDRVIWEQYF.

The rearrangement uses TRBV30 and TRBJ2-1, with 9 bases lining up with TRBD2. CDR1 GTSNPN and CDR2 SVGIG come from the germline V gene (reference sequence). V trimming: 3 bases; J trimming: 8 bases; junction bases outside the gene matches: 5. The CDR3 extends over 13 amino acids. The DNA for the CDR3 is TGTGCCTGGAGCCTTAGCGGGAGTTATGAGCAGTTCTTC. Its protein product is CAWSLSGSYEQFF.

This sequence joins TRBV11-2 and TRBJ2-3; weak D call: TRBD1 (6 bases). With 5 bases removed from V and 3 bases from J, the gap between germline ends came to 9 bases. Germline V gives CDR1 SGHAT, CDR2 FQNNGV. CDR3 length: 13 amino acids. This CDR3 reads CASSPDRTDTQYF. The CDR3 region has the DNA TGTGCCAGCAGCCCCGACAGGACAGATACGCAGTATTTT.